This TCR beta chain was captured by sequencing in a study of neurological immune-mediated disorders. CDR1 is SGHVS and CDR2 is FNYEAQ in the germline V gene. CDR3 length: 13 residues. With 0 bases removed from V and 4 bases from J, the gap between germline ends came to 6 bases. In TCRdb, the 5' RACE reads were re-called with MiXCR into one record per CDR3 protein. The sample includes tens of thousands of distinct CDR3 sequences, approximately 4.1% of them seen just once. In this sample, this clonotype turned up many times. The specimen was PBMCs. This sequence joins TRBV7-6 and TRBJ1-2; D not certain. The receptor's source is a man in his fifties with multiple sclerosis. The CDR3 bases are TGTGCCAGCAGCTTAGCTGGAGGCTATGGCTACACCTTC. This translates into CASSLAGGYGYTF.